This T cell receptor beta chain was obtained from a study of T cells after yellow fever vaccination. Whole-study results and caveats: Abundant clonotypes (contaminants from the bulk population) could be present in FACS-sorted repertoires.

This clonotype came up a few times. The target antigen is unknown. TCRdb reanalysed the 5' RACE reads using MiXCR and keeps one entry per CDR3 protein. The sample consists of approximately 250,000 distinct CDR3 sequences, about 5.2% of them appearing once. Germline values: CDR1 SGHTA, CDR2 FQGNSA. CDR3 length: 14 amino acids. V dropped 1 base and J dropped 10; count of bases not matched to a gene: 8. The receptor was derived from a man aged 18 to 35 who received the YFV17D yellow fever vaccine. The material was CD4+ T cells sorted from PBMCs, obtained on the day of the yellow fever booster vaccination. This chain joins TRBV7-2 and TRBJ1-1; 8 bases fit TRBD1. The CDR3 here is CASSLGQGYTAAFF. CDR3 sequence (DNA): TGTGCCAGCAGCTTAGGACAGGGGTACACAGCAGCTTTCTTT.